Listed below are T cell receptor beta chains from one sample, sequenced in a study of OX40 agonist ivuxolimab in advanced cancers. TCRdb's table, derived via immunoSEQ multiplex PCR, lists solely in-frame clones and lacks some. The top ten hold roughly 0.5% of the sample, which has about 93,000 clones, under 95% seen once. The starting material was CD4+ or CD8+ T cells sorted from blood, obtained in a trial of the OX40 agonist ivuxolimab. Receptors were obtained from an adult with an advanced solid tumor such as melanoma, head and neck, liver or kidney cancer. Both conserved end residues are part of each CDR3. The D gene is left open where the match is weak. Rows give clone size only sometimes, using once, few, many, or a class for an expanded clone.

CASSFRVGVLPGANVLTF	TGTGCCAGCAGCTTCCGGGTGGGGGTACTCCCTGGGGCCAACGTCCTGACTTTC	-	18	TRBV21-1	TRBJ2-6	-
CASSGASSYNEQFF	TGCGCCAGCAGCGGGGCAAGCTCCTACAATGAGCAGTTCTTC	-	14	TRBV5-1	TRBJ2-1	-
CASSLNSGRQETQYF	TGTGCCAGCAGCTTAAATAGCGGGCGCCAAGAGACCCAGTACTTC	TRBD2	15	TRBV7-3	TRBJ2-5	-
CASSLATFWENGEQFF	TGCGCCAGCAGCTTGGCCACCTTTTGGGAGAACGGTGAGCAGTTCTTC	-	16	TRBV5-1	TRBJ2-1	-
CAWSIGETQYF	TGTGCCTGGAGTATAGGGGAGACCCAGTACTTC	-	11	TRBV30	TRBJ2-5	-
CASSSRWQMGWYTF	TGTGCCAGCTCCTCCCGATGGCAGATGGGCTGGTACACCTTC	-	14	TRBV6-1	TRBJ1-2	once
CASSQGSLPQETQYF	TGTGCCAGCAGCCAAGGAAGTCTTCCCCAAGAGACCCAGTACTTC	-	15	TRBV14	TRBJ2-5	once
CASSGTGGGGTQYF	TGTGCCAGTAGTGGGACAGGGGGCGGGGGGACCCAGTACTTC	TRBD1	14	TRBV19	TRBJ2-5	once
CASSVGTMTDTQYF	TGCGCCAGCAGTGTTGGGACTATGACAGATACGCAGTATTTT	TRBD2	14	TRBV10-2	TRBJ2-3	-
CASSLEPVGEQYF	TGTGCCAGCAGCTTAGAGCCGGTTGGGGAGCAGTACTTC	-	13	TRBV6-4	TRBJ2-7	-
CASSLVLAGEQFF	TGTGCCAGCAGCTTGGTGCTAGCGGGCGAGCAGTTCTTC	TRBD2	13	TRBV7-3	TRBJ2-1	-
CASSLHRVYNEQFF	TGTGCCAGCAGCTTACACAGGGTCTACAATGAGCAGTTCTTC	-	14	TRBV11-2	TRBJ2-1	-
CASSTSTGTGELFF	TGTGCCAGCAGCACTTCGACAGGCACCGGGGAGCTGTTTTTT	-	14	TRBV11-2	TRBJ2-2	-
CASSYLRGAGNYGYTF	TGTGCCAGCAGTTACTTGAGGGGAGCAGGGAACTATGGCTACACCTTC	-	16	TRBV6-5	TRBJ1-2	-
CASRGGGVTYNEQFF	TGTGCCAGCAGGGGCGGGGGGGTCACCTACAATGAGCAGTTCTTC	TRBD2	15	TRBV2	TRBJ2-1	-
CATGRQLQETQYF	TGTGCCACCGGCCGACAGTTACAAGAGACCCAGTACTTC	-	13	TRBV10-3	TRBJ2-5	-
CASRTLGGRTGELFF	TGTGCCAGCAGGACACTGGGGGGACGCACCGGGGAGCTGTTTTTT	-	15	TRBV6-1	TRBJ2-2	-
CASSVYLAGDTQYF	TGTGCCAGCAGCGTATATCTAGCAGGAGATACGCAGTATTTT	-	14	TRBV9	TRBJ2-3	-
CASSSGSAYSNQPQHF	TGTGCCAGCAGTTCAGGGTCAGCGTATAGCAATCAGCCCCAGCATTTT	-	16	TRBV6-6	TRBJ1-5	-
CASSLDAGGFTGELFF	TGCGCCAGCAGCTTGGATGCGGGAGGGTTCACCGGGGAGCTGTTTTTT	TRBD2	16	TRBV5-1	TRBJ2-2	once
CASSKGLPNTEAFF	TGTGCCAGCAGTAAGGGACTTCCGAACACTGAAGCTTTCTTT	-	14	TRBV6-5	TRBJ1-1	-
CASSDGSTDTQYF	TGTGCCAGCAGTGACGGGAGCACAGATACGCAGTATTTT	-	13	TRBV2	TRBJ2-3	-
CASSPPGREEKLFF	TGTGCCAGCAGCCCCCCGGGCAGGGAGGAAAAACTGTTTTTT	-	14	TRBV5-5	TRBJ1-4	-
CASSLVTSRRQETQYF	TGCGCCAGCAGCTTGGTCACTTCCAGGCGACAAGAGACCCAGTACTTC	-	16	TRBV5-1	TRBJ2-5	-
CASQGYPDTEAFF	TGTGCCAGCCAGGGCTACCCCGACACTGAAGCTTTCTTT	-	13	TRBV6-5	TRBJ1-1	-
CASSAGARDNEQFF	TGTGCCAGCAGCGCGGGGGCGCGGGACAATGAGCAGTTCTTC	-	14	TRBV11-3	TRBJ2-1	-
CASSQEGRNAPETQYF	TGCGCCAGCAGCCAAGAAGGAAGGAACGCCCCAGAGACCCAGTACTTC	-	16	TRBV4-1	TRBJ2-5	-
CASSYSGANTEAFF	TGTGCCAGCAGTTACTCCGGGGCGAACACTGAAGCTTTCTTT	-	14	TRBV6-6	TRBJ1-1	-
CASSRGLAGELRNEQFF	TGTGCCAGCAGCCGGGGACTAGCGGGAGAACTTAGGAATGAGCAGTTCTTC	TRBD2	17	TRBV5-6	TRBJ2-1	-
CAWSVLLNEQFF	TGTGCCTGGAGTGTTTTGCTCAATGAGCAGTTCTTC	-	12	TRBV30	TRBJ2-1	-
CSVEAQQDTEAFF	TGCAGCGTTGAGGCCCAACAGGACACTGAAGCTTTCTTT	-	13	TRBV29-1	TRBJ1-1	-
CASSLSGPYEQYF	TGTGCCAGCAGCTTATCGGGACCCTACGAGCAGTACTTC	-	13	TRBV11-1	TRBJ2-7	-
CSVEGQTNTEAFF	TGCAGCGTTGAAGGACAGACGAACACTGAAGCTTTCTTT	-	13	TRBV29-1	TRBJ1-1	-
CASSYSTADEKLFF	TGTGCCAGCAGTTACTCGACGGCCGATGAAAAACTGTTTTTT	-	14	TRBV6-6	TRBJ1-4	-
CASSVSGNSYEQYF	TGTGCCAGCAGCGTTTCCGGGAACTCCTACGAGCAGTACTTC	-	14	TRBV9	TRBJ2-7	-
CASSPSPRQRSYNSPLHF	TGTGCCAGCAGCCCTAGTCCCCGACAGCGGAGCTATAATTCACCCCTCCACTTT	-	18	TRBV7-3	TRBJ1-6	-
CAPAYEQYF	TGTGCGCCGGCCTACGAGCAGTACTTC	-	9	TRBV6-1	TRBJ2-7	-
CASSPSIEGTTGGYTF	TGTGCCAGCTCACCATCGATAGAGGGTACCACCGGGGGCTACACCTTC	-	16	TRBV18	TRBJ1-2	-
CAWKGMGGEKLFF	TGTGCCTGGAAGGGGATGGGGGGGGAAAAACTGTTTTTT	-	13	TRBV30	TRBJ1-4	-
CAISTSLGETQYF	TGTGCCATCAGTACTAGTTTGGGAGAGACCCAGTACTTC	-	13	TRBV10-3	TRBJ2-5	-
CAWNRLAASTDTQYF	TGTGCCTGGAACAGACTAGCGGCTAGCACAGATACGCAGTATTTT	TRBD2	15	TRBV30	TRBJ2-3	once
CASSVAGGPYNEQFF	TGTGCCAGCAGCGTGGCGGGAGGGCCTTACAATGAGCAGTTCTTC	TRBD2	15	TRBV9	TRBJ2-1	-
CASSLGQGGFGYTF	TGTGCCAGCAGCCTCGGACAGGGGGGTTTTGGCTACACCTTC	TRBD1	14	TRBV6-6	TRBJ1-2	-
CASSLGLGTDTQYF	TGTGCCAGCAGCTTAGGGCTTGGCACAGATACGCAGTATTTT	-	14	TRBV7-3	TRBJ2-3	-
CASSLGLAGGSDTQYF	TGTGCCAGCAGCTTGGGACTAGCGGGGGGTTCAGATACGCAGTATTTT	TRBD2	16	TRBV5-5	TRBJ2-3	-
CASRDENTEAFF	TGTGCCAGCAGGGACGAGAACACTGAAGCTTTCTTT	-	12	TRBV6-1	TRBJ1-1	once
CASSWGIPQETQYF	TGTGCCAGCAGTTGGGGAATTCCCCAAGAGACCCAGTACTTC	-	14	TRBV2	TRBJ2-5	-
CASGPGQLTDTQYF	TGCGCCAGCGGACCAGGACAGCTCACAGATACGCAGTATTTT	-	14	TRBV10-2	TRBJ2-3	once
CASSYSRNTEAFF	TGTGCCAGCAGTTATTCAAGGAACACTGAAGCTTTCTTT	-	13	TRBV6-1	TRBJ1-1	-
CASSLPGQVRKAFF	TGTGCCAGCAGCTTGCCTGGACAGGTTCGCAAAGCTTTCTTT	TRBD1	14	TRBV7-2	TRBJ1-1	-
CASSDRGQGYSPLHF	TGCGCCAGTAGCGATCGGGGACAGGGGTATTCACCCCTCCACTTT	TRBD1	15	TRBV5-1	TRBJ1-6	once
CASSVEAGGYEQYF	TGTGCCAGCAGCGTAGAGGCGGGAGGGTACGAGCAGTACTTC	TRBD2	14	TRBV9	TRBJ2-7	-
CASSLWVNQPQHF	TGTGCCAGCAGTTTATGGGTCAATCAGCCCCAGCATTTT	-	13	TRBV27	TRBJ1-5	-